This record looks at one TCR beta chain sequence and its context. The data were obtained in a study of blood T cell repertoires in COVID-19. Assay: immunoSEQ multiplex PCR; the TCRdb copy retains only in-frame clones and omits some. Of under 130,000 clones detected, 65% to 80% appear once; the ten largest clones hold 20% to 25%. The specimen sequenced was peripheral blood. The clonotype was recovered from an older man with active or convalescent COVID-19.

The CDR3 bases are TGTGCCAGCACCCACCTGTCGGGAGGGCCATTCAATGAGCAGTTCTTC. Translation gives CASTHLSGGPFNEQFF. The chain links TRBV2 to TRBJ2-1; 8 bases fit TRBD2. With V trimmed by 7 bases and J by 6 bases, 14 bases remained unmatched. The CDR3 is 16 residues long. Looked up from germline, CDR1 is SNHLY and CDR2 is FYNNEI.